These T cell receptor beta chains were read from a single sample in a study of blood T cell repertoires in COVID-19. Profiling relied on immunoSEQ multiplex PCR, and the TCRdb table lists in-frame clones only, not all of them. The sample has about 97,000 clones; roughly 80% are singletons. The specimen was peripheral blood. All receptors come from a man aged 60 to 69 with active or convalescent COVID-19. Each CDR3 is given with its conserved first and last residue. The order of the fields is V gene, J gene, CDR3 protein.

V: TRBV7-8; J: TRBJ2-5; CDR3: CASSSSSAGVQETQYF
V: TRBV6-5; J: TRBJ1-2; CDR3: CASSFPGRGGGYTF
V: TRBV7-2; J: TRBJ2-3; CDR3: CASSQSPGTSGTDTQYF
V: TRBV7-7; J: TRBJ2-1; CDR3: CASSLDLAGGRYEQFF
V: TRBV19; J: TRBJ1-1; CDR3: CASSEQGGTEAFF
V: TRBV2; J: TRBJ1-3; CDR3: CASGTFSGNTIYF
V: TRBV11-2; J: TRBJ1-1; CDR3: CASSRRQLDTEAFF
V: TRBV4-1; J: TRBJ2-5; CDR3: CASSTPGWGEETQYF
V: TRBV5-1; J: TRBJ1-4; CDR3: CASSLGGHSNEKLFF
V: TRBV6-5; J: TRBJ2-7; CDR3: CASSYRDRGPYEQYF
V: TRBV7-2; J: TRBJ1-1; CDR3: CASSPQQGSTEAFF
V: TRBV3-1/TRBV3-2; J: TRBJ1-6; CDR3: CASSQDVSNSPLHF
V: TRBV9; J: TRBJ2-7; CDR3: CASSVTGGAGLYEQYF
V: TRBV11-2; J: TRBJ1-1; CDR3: CASSSDRNTEAFF
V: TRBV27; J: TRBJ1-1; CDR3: CASRVAASTEAFF
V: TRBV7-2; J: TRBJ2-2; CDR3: CASSLRGTGELFF
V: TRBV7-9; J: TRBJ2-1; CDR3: CASSLSGSSYNEQFF
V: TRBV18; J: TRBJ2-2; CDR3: CASSPTGNTGELFF
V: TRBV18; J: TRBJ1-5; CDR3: CASSPGTEDQPQHF
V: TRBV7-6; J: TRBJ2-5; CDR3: CASSLVSPRGKETQYF
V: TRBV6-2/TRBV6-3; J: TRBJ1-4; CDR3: CASSWQNEKLFF
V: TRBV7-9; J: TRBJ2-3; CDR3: CASSLAQATDTQYF
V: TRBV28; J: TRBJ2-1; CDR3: CASSGTSGGHVEQFF
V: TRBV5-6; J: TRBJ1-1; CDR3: CASSEPGFMNTEAFF
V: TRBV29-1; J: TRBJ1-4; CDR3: CSVEFGIGSGEKLFF
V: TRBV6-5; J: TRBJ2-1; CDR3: CAIWTSGRSEQFF
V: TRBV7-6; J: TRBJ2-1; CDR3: CASSLFGLAGTYNEQFF
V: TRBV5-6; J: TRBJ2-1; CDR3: CASSLFDNEQFF
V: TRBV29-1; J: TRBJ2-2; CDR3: CSVDGPGYGGRAGELFF
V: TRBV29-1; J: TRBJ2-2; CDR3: CSGRGGLDTGELFF
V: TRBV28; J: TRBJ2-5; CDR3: CASASGSGETQYF
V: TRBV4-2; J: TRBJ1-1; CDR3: CASSQEWQGVVKAFF
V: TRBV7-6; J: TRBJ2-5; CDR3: CASSLWSAAGETQYF
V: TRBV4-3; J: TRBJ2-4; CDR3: CASSQEYSGRGIQYF
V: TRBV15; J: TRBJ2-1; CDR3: CATSKASGRARYEQFF
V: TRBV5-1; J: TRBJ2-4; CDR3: CASSFVRTGLAKNIQYF
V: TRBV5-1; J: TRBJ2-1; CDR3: CASSLAGIGDEQFF
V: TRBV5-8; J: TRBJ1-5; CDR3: CASTKGQADQPQHF
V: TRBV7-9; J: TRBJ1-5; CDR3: CASSLARQPQHF
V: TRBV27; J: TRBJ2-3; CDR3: CASSFRTSLTDTQYF
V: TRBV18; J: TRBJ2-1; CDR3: CASSPPGGRAEEQFF
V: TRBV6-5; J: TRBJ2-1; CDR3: CASSSGGRAGTEQFF
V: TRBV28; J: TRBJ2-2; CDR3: CASSWPNTGELFF
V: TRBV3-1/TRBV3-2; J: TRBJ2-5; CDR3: CASSLSGGRRETQYF